This T cell receptor (beta chain) was found in a study of T cells after yellow fever vaccination. Findings and caveats of the study: Post-booster repertoires contained most primary-vaccination clones again (about 96% CD4, 88% CD8). Clonotypes appearing in both CD4 and CD8 compartments existed, and their share was small.

This clonotype appeared a few times. Its antigen remains unidentified. Template switching by 5'RACE produced TCR cDNA, adding a universal primer site and UMIs. TCRdb re-called the 5' RACE reads with MiXCR, one entry per CDR3 protein. The table has some 560,000 distinct CDR3 sequences, 15% to 20% seen once. Germline V gives CDR1 LGHNA, CDR2 YNFKEQ. CDR3 length: 16 residues. Losses at the gene ends were 4 bases for V and 2 bases for J; bases not matched to a gene: 3. The sequence was obtained from a man aged 25-45 years who received the YFV17D yellow fever vaccine. This sample comprised PBMCs, obtained 15 days after the yellow fever booster vaccination. The chain employs TRBV4-2 and TRBJ2-2; 11 bases are shared with TRBD2. This CDR3 reads CASSPLAGDNTGELFF. CDR3 DNA sequence: TGTGCCAGCAGCCCACTAGCGGGAGATAACACCGGGGAGCTGTTTTTT.